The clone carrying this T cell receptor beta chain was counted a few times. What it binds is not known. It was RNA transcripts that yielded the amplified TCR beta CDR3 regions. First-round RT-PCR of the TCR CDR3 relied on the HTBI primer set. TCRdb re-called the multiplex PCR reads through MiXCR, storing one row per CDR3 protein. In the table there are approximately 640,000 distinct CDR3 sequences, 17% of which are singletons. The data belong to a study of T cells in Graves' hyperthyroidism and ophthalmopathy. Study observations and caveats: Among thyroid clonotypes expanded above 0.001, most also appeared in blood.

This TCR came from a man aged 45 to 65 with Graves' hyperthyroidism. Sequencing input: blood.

CDR3 sequence (DNA): TGTGCCATCAGTGACTGGGCTAGTTACACAGATACGCAGTATTTT. Protein: CAISDWASYTDTQYF. The rearrangement joins TRBV10-3 to TRBJ2-3; no firm D call. CDR3 length: 15 residues. Germline loops: CDR1 ENHRY, CDR2 SYGVKD. The V and J ends lost 3 bases and 2 bases respectively, with 12 bases between them.